This entry lists 30 T cell receptor beta chains sequenced from one sample in a study of cytomegalovirus exposure and HLA in healthy donors. In the PCR, 60 Vbeta and 13 Jbeta primers were used. Libraries were prepared by immunoSEQ multiplex PCR; TCRdb keeps only in-frame clonotypes and omits some of them. Among approximately 110,000 clones listed, 75% to 85% were seen once. The sequenced sample was PBMCs. These receptors all come from a man aged 35-49 years in good health and CMV-seronegative.

V gene TRBV4-1 combines with J gene TRBJ1-2, with 7 bases identical to TRBD1. The CDR3 spans 14 residues. After removal of 2 bases from V and 4 bases from J, the junction contained 4 bases not matched to a gene. The germline V gene encodes CDR1 MGHRA and CDR2 YSYEKL. The CDR3 here is CASSQQQGPYGYTF. The CDR3 DNA reads TGCGCCAGCAGCCAACAACAGGGGCCCTATGGCTACACCTTC.

This sequence joins TRBV6-5 and TRBJ2-7; TRBD1 aligns across 7 bases. Unmatched junction bases numbered 8, after V lost 6 bases and J lost 3 bases. Germline loops: CDR1 MNHEY, CDR2 SVGAGI. The CDR3 loop spans 14 amino acids. The CDR3 nucleotides read TGTGCCAGCAGCCCCGGGACAGAATACTACGAGCAGTACTTC. This sequence encodes CASSPGTEYYEQYF.

This clone was detected only a few times. The rearrangement joins TRBV7-7 to TRBJ2-5; D is possibly TRBD2 (5 bases). The length of the CDR3 is 15 residues. Germline V gives CDR1 SSHAT, CDR2 FNYEAQ (reference sequence). V dropped 4 bases and J dropped 3 bases, with 15 bases sitting between them. The CDR3 protein is CASSSPIEGKETQYF. Here the CDR3 DNA reads TGTGCCAGCAGCTCACCTATTGAGGGTAAAGAGACCCAGTACTTC.

The genes are TRBV18 and TRBJ1-2, with D possibly TRBD1 on 6 matching bases. V was pared by 3 bases and J by 3 bases, with 11 bases between. CDR1 is KGHSH, CDR2 LQKENI, per germline. The CDR3 is made up of 14 amino acids. The CDR3 DNA reads TGTGCCAGCTCACCGTTACAGGGATACTATGGCTACACCTTC. Its protein product is CASSPLQGYYGYTF.

V and J are TRBV11-1 and TRBJ2-1, with D possibly being TRBD2 (7 bases). CDR3 length: 15 amino acids. The germline V gene encodes CDR1 SGHAT and CDR2 FQDESV (reference sequence). The V gene lost 7 bases and the J gene lost 5 bases, with 18 bases spanning the gap. The DNA of the CDR3 is TGTGCCAGCACGAGGGGGGGCCGTAGGGACAATGAGCAGTTCTTC. Its protein product is CASTRGGRRDNEQFF.

V usage is TRBV7-2 and J usage is TRBJ2-4; D unclear. The CDR3 spans 14 residues. V was trimmed by 3 bases and J by 7 bases, leaving 13 bases between them. From germline, CDR1 is SGHTA and CDR2 FQGNSA. CDR3 loop: CASSFPGQRNIQYF. The CDR3 nucleotides read TGTGCCAGCAGCTTCCCCGGCCAGCGTAACATTCAGTACTTC.

The genes are TRBV4-3 and TRBJ1-1; D may be TRBD1 (6 bases). The germline V gene encodes CDR1 LGHNA and CDR2 YSLEER. This CDR3 region has 14 residues. Trimming left V 0 bases short and J 3 bases short, with 8 bases between. The CDR3 DNA sequence: TGCGCCAGCAGCCAAGATTGGACAGACACTGAAGCTTTCTTT. Translation gives CASSQDWTDTEAFF.

This sequence joins TRBV7-6 and TRBJ2-5, with TRBD1 identical over 8 bases. The CDR3 length is 17 residues. V gave up 3 bases and J gave up 4 bases; unmatched junction bases: 13. Germline values: CDR1 SGHVS, CDR2 FNYEAQ. The CDR3 region is CASSFEPGQGRGETQYF. For the CDR3, the DNA is TGTGCCAGCAGCTTCGAACCAGGACAGGGACGGGGAGAGACCCAGTACTTC.

This chain links TRBV13 with TRBJ2-3; D call uncertain. Germline V gene lookup returns CDR1 PRHDT and CDR2 FYEKMQ (reference sequence). Trimming stripped 3 bases from V and 0 bases from J, with 10 bases between. The CDR3 contains 15 residues. For the CDR3, the DNA is TGTGCCAGCAGCTTGTCTTTTCCCAGCACAGATACGCAGTATTTT. It encodes CASSLSFPSTDTQYF.

This chain uses TRBV18 with TRBJ2-5; a weak D match, TRBD1 (5 bases). V was trimmed by 4 bases and J by 6 bases, leaving 9 bases between them. The CDR3 runs to 12 residues. The germline V gene encodes CDR1 KGHSH and CDR2 LQKENI. CDR3 amino acids: CASSQDMKTQYF. For the CDR3, the DNA is TGTGCCAGCTCACAGGACATGAAGACCCAGTACTTC.

This chain uses TRBV9 with TRBJ2-7, with a possible D match to TRBD2 (6 bases). Germline V gene sequence: CDR1 SGDLS, CDR2 YYNGEE. V was cut by 4 bases and J by 2 bases, with 16 bases left in between. This CDR3 contains 15 residues. For the CDR3, the DNA is TGTGCCAGCAGCACGACCGGGACTGGTACCTACGAGCAGTACTTC. It translates to CASSTTGTGTYEQYF.

This clone was recorded once. The rearrangement uses TRBV28 and TRBJ2-7, with TRBD1 as a possible D gene (6 bases). The CDR3 has 13 amino acids. Looked up from germline, CDR1 is MDHEN and CDR2 is SYDVKM. Trimming pared 5 bases from V and 5 bases from J, leaving 13 bases between. The CDR3 is CASSPTGFDEQYF. CDR3 nucleotides: TGTGCCAGCAGTCCTACAGGGTTCGACGAGCAGTACTTC.

Notes on this clone: This specimen includes other DNA sequences encoding the same CDR3. V gene TRBV6-5 combines with J gene TRBJ2-1; D is uncertain. V lost 2 bases, J lost 1 base, and 3 bases lay in between. From germline, CDR1 is MNHEY and CDR2 SVGAGI. This CDR3 has 13 residues. CDR3 DNA sequence: TGTGCCAGCAGTTACCGGTCCTACAATGAGCAGTTCTTC. Translated, it gives CASSYRSYNEQFF.

The rearrangement links TRBV28 to TRBJ2-2, with a tentative D call TRBD2 (6 bases). Between the trimmed V and J ends, which lost 7 bases and 7 bases, there was a span of 19 bases. CDR1 is MDHEN and CDR2 is SYDVKM in the germline V gene. The CDR3 consists of 15 residues. The CDR3 protein is CASTSSGTQDGELFF. In DNA, the CDR3 is TGTGCCAGCACCTCCTCCGGGACTCAGGACGGGGAGCTGTTTTTT.

This clone was observed a few times. The chain combines TRBV21-1 with TRBJ1-3; the tabulated D call, TRBD1, remains unverified against the DNA. TRBV21-1 is deemed a pseudogene. This CDR3 contains 18 residues. For the CDR3, the DNA is TGTGCCAGCAGCAAAAACCCCAAACAGGGTTTCTTGGCGAACACCATATATTTT. Translating it yields CASSKNPKQGFLANTIYF.

The V gene is TRBV10-3, the J gene TRBJ2-2, with D maybe TRBD1 (6 bases). Deletions cut 1 base from V and 5 bases from J, with 14 bases between. CDR3 size: 16 residues. Germline CDR1 reads ENHRY; CDR2 reads SYGVKD. CDR3 residues: CAISEYAGDGTGELFF. CDR3 DNA: TGTGCCATCAGTGAGTACGCAGGGGATGGTACCGGGGAGCTGTTTTTT.

The chain carries TRBV2 and TRBJ2-1, with 9 bases fitting TRBD2. The CDR3 is 18 residues long. CDR1 SNHLY and CDR2 FYNNEI come from the germline V gene. The trim removed 2 bases at V and 1 base at J, leaving 9 bases unmatched. The CDR3 region is CASSERGREGGSYNEQFF. CDR3 DNA sequence: TGTGCCAGCAGTGAACGCGGGAGGGAGGGGGGGTCCTACAATGAGCAGTTCTTC.

The chain combines TRBV21-1 with TRBJ1-4. TRBV21-1 is reported as a pseudogene. The CDR3 has 13 amino acids. The CDR3 spells CASSECSLEKLFF. The CDR3 DNA reads as TGTGCCAGCAGCGAGTGTAGTCTGGAAAAACTGTTTTTT.

V gene TRBV19 combines with J gene TRBJ1-2; D is unclear. This CDR3 spans 13 amino acids. From germline, CDR1 is LNHDA and CDR2 SQIVND (reference sequence). Between the trimmed V and J ends, which lost 4 bases and 5 bases, there was a span of 11 bases. The CDR3 DNA reads as TGTGCCAGTAGTAGGAGGCAGGATTATGGCTACACCTTC. Translating gives CASSRRQDYGYTF.

The rearrangement uses TRBV5-6 and TRBJ2-7, with 9 bases identical to TRBD1. V dropped 4 bases and J dropped 6; count of bases not matched to a gene: 8. Germline assignment: CDR1 SGHDT and CDR2 YYEEEE. The CDR3 is 14 amino acids. The CDR3 region has the DNA TGTGCCAGCAGCCCGGACAGGGGATTAGGCGAGCAGTACTTC. Translation gives CASSPDRGLGEQYF.

The chain couples TRBV7-9 to TRBJ1-2; D uncertain. This CDR3 contains 13 residues. V was cut by 4 bases and J by 0 bases, with 6 bases left in between. Germline V lookup: CDR1 SEHNR, CDR2 FQNEAQ (reference sequence). The CDR3 bases are TGTGCCAGCAGCTCGACAACTAACTATGGCTACACCTTC. Translating it yields CASSSTTNYGYTF.

J is TRBJ2-1 and V is TRBV21-1; the D call in the table, TRBD1, was not verified against the DNA. TRBV21-1 counts as a pseudogene. The CDR3 runs to 15 residues. CDR3 coding DNA: TGTGCCAGCAAACCGACCTCGCGACAGAGAAATGAGCAGTTCTTC. It specifies CASKPTSRQRNEQFF.

This clone appeared a few times. V gene TRBV2 combines with J gene TRBJ2-1; D is perhaps TRBD1 (7 bases). V was pared by 7 bases and J by 4 bases, with 17 bases between. The CDR3 totals 15 residues. Per germline, CDR1 SNHLY and CDR2 FYNNEI. This CDR3 reads CASTGGDSLYNEQFF. The CDR3 bases are TGTGCCAGCACTGGAGGGGACAGTCTTTACAATGAGCAGTTCTTC.

The chain combines TRBV5-1 with TRBJ2-7; no clear D gene. The CDR3 has 20 residues. Trimming took off 1 base at V and 5 bases at J, with 31 bases between the two ends. Germline values: CDR1 SGHRS, CDR2 YFSETQ. The CDR3 DNA is TGCGCCAGCAGCTTGCCTAGTTGGTGGAGAAAAGGTTCATTGACGGACGAGCAGTACTTC. Translating it yields CASSLPSWWRKGSLTDEQYF.

The rearrangement uses TRBV19 and TRBJ1-1; D might be TRBD1 (5 bases). Germline lookup yields CDR1 LNHDA and CDR2 SQIVND (reference sequence). CDR3 length equals 13 residues. V lost 2 bases and J 6 bases, leaving 10 bases between the germline ends. The CDR3 sequence is CASSISDSAEAFF. In nucleotides, the CDR3 is TGTGCCAGTAGTATATCAGACAGCGCTGAAGCTTTCTTT.

The CDR3 DNA reads TGTGCCAGCAGTTTGTCGGCAGGGGGCTACGAGCAGTACTTC. This sequence encodes CASSLSAGGYEQYF. The chain recombines TRBV27 with TRBJ2-7; 7 positions match TRBD1. The CDR3 covers 14 residues. V dropped 3 bases and J dropped 3; count of bases not matched to a gene: 5. Germline CDR1 MNHEY, CDR2 SMNVEV (reference sequence).

The gene calls are TRBV28 and TRBJ2-3; D is unclear. The CDR3 consists of 12 residues. V lost 6 bases, J lost 4 bases, and 8 bases lay in between. The germline V gene encodes CDR1 MDHEN and CDR2 SYDVKM. As DNA, the CDR3 is TGTGCCAGCAGCCTCGTCGCAGATACGCAGTATTTT. It yields the protein CASSLVADTQYF.

The sample holds a few counts of this clone. The chain employs TRBV5-8 and TRBJ1-5; possibly TRBD1 for D (5 bases). The CDR3 extends over 15 amino acids. Per the germline V gene, CDR1 is SGHTS and CDR2 is YDEGEE. V lost 6 bases and J lost 3, with 16 bases in between. The CDR3 nucleotides are TGTGCCAGCACGAGTTGGGGGGGTATCAATCAGCCCCAGCATTTT. It encodes CASTSWGGINQPQHF.

The rearrangement links TRBV5-6 to TRBJ2-5; the D is unclear. The J call is in doubt because the DNA end fits TRBJ2-7 better. The CDR3 is made up of 15 amino acids. Germline CDR1 reads SGHDT; CDR2 reads YYEEEE. The CDR3 here is CASSSLGRSSYEQYF. The CDR3 DNA is TGTGCCAGCAGCTCCCTAGGTAGGTCCTCCTACGAGCAGTACTTC.

The chain is built from TRBV9 and TRBJ1-4; D gene unclear. Trimming removed 1 base from V and 0 bases from J, with 7 bases in between. This CDR3 has 15 amino acids. CDR1 and CDR2 (germline): SGDLS, YYNGEE. CDR3 sequence reads: CASSVQGATNEKLFF. CDR3 bases: TGTGCCAGCAGCGTACAAGGAGCAACTAATGAAAAACTGTTTTTT.